This is a list of T cell receptor beta chains from one sample in a study of blood T cells in healthy people across ages. MiXCR, applied by TCRdb to the 5' RACE reads, yields one record per CDR3 protein. Seen here are 1 million or so distinct CDR3 sequences, roughly 45% observed once, and the top ten hold 18%. The sample comprised blood. The receptors shown here come from a woman aged 60-75 years in good health. Each CDR3 is given with its conserved first and last residue. The order of the fields is V gene, J gene, D gene, clone size, CDR3 protein, CDR3 DNA. D genes are given only for firm matches. For some rows the clone size is stated as once, few or many, or as a class when expanded; others skip it.

V: TRBV28; J: TRBJ2-7; D: .; size: .; CDR3: CATGAGHTYEQYF; DNA: TGTGCCACCGGCGCAGGCCATACCTACGAGCAGTACTTC
V: TRBV20-1; J: TRBJ2-7; D: .; size: few; CDR3: CSATDWSSYEQYF; DNA: TGCAGTGCTACGGACTGGAGCTCCTACGAGCAGTACTTC
V: TRBV28; J: TRBJ2-1; D: .; size: .; CDR3: CASSLYEIYEQFF; DNA: TGTGCCAGCAGTCTATATGAGATTTACGAGCAGTTCTTC
V: TRBV5-1; J: TRBJ2-7; D: TRBD2; size: few; CDR3: CASSLSGSGDEQYF; DNA: TGCGCCAGCAGCTTAAGCGGGAGTGGCGACGAGCAGTACTTC
V: TRBV27; J: TRBJ2-1; D: TRBD1; size: few; CDR3: CASWGTGGKNEQFF; DNA: TGTGCCAGCTGGGGGACAGGGGGAAAAAATGAGCAGTTCTTC
V: TRBV5-6; J: TRBJ2-7; D: .; size: .; CDR3: CASSLDRHRSQYF; DNA: TGTGCCAGCAGCTTGGATAGGCATAGGTCGCAGTACTTC
V: TRBV24-1; J: TRBJ2-5; D: TRBD2; size: few; CDR3: CATAPGLASGEQYF; DNA: TGTGCCACGGCACCGGGACTAGCATCGGGGGAGCAGTACTTC
V: TRBV4-1; J: TRBJ2-7; D: .; size: few; CDR3: CASSPFSRESNEQYF; DNA: TGCGCCAGCAGCCCCTTCTCCCGGGAGAGCAACGAGCAGTACTTC
V: TRBV27; J: TRBJ2-7; D: TRBD2; size: few; CDR3: CASSFSSGSIHEQYF; DNA: TGTGCCAGCAGTTTCTCTAGCGGGAGCATCCACGAGCAGTACTTC
V: TRBV6-5; J: TRBJ2-5; D: .; size: .; CDR3: CASSRSPGWGGETQYF; DNA: TGTGCCAGCAGTCGCTCCCCCGGTTGGGGCGGTGAGACCCAGTACTTC
V: TRBV4-2; J: TRBJ2-4; D: .; size: .; CDR3: CASSQERQARGGQYF; DNA: TGTGCTAGCAGCCAAGAGAGACAGGCGCGGGGTGGGCAGTACTTC
V: TRBV5-6; J: TRBJ2-4; D: TRBD2; size: .; CDR3: CASSLGTSGTKNIQYF; DNA: TGTGCCAGCAGCTTAGGGACTAGCGGGACCAAAAACATTCAGTACTTC
V: TRBV7-6; J: TRBJ2-7; D: TRBD1; size: .; CDR3: CASSLPDRGHNEQYF; DNA: TGTGCCAGCAGCTTACCGGACAGGGGGCATAACGAGCAGTACTTC
V: TRBV10-3; J: TRBJ1-2; D: TRBD1; size: .; CDR3: CAIRLTGGRDYGYTF; DNA: TGTGCCATCAGACTTACAGGGGGTCGAGACTATGGCTACACCTTC
V: TRBV15; J: TRBJ2-3; D: .; size: .; CDR3: CATSKYPSGRPALSTDTQYF; DNA: TGTGCCACCAGCAAATACCCAAGCGGACGTCCTGCCCTTAGCACAGATACGCAGTATTTT
V: TRBV6-4; J: TRBJ2-1; D: .; size: .; CDR3: CASKSEPSSYNEQFF; DNA: TGTGCCAGCAAATCCGAACCGAGCTCCTACAATGAGCAGTTCTTC
V: TRBV28; J: TRBJ1-2; D: .; size: .; CDR3: CASSLSARNGGGYTF; DNA: TGTGCCAGCAGTTTGTCTGCCAGGAATGGGGGAGGCTACACCTTC
V: TRBV9; J: TRBJ2-7; D: TRBD2; size: few; CDR3: CASSVATSGQSRSEQYF; DNA: TGTGCCAGCAGCGTAGCTACTAGCGGGCAGTCTCGCTCCGAGCAGTACTTC
V: TRBV20-1; J: TRBJ1-4; D: .; size: few; CDR3: CSARVGGKGEKLFF; DNA: TGCAGTGCTAGAGTCGGGGGCAAGGGTGAAAAACTGTTTTTT
V: TRBV15; J: TRBJ1-2; D: TRBD1; size: .; CDR3: CATSHVSGQGLSYGYTF; DNA: TGTGCCACCAGTCACGTATCGGGACAGGGGTTGAGCTATGGCTACACCTTC
V: TRBV7-2; J: TRBJ2-6; D: .; size: few; CDR3: CASNPVSGANVLTF; DNA: TGTGCCAGCAACCCCGTCTCTGGGGCCAACGTCCTGACTTTC
V: TRBV4-1; J: TRBJ2-7; D: TRBD1; size: .; CDR3: CASSLRRGDRGESYEQYF; DNA: TGCGCCAGCAGCCTGAGGCGGGGTGACAGGGGAGAGTCCTACGAGCAGTACTTC
V: TRBV25-1; J: TRBJ2-6; D: .; size: .; CDR3: CASSAGIEPPSGANVLTF; DNA: TGTGCCAGTTCTGCAGGGATTGAACCTCCCTCTGGGGCCAACGTCCTGACTTTC
V: TRBV29-1; J: TRBJ2-3; D: .; size: .; CDR3: CSVQGTPSTDTQYF; DNA: TGCAGCGTCCAAGGGACACCCAGCACAGATACGCAGTATTTT
V: TRBV14; J: TRBJ2-7; D: .; size: .; CDR3: CASSQGGLLGEQYF; DNA: TGTGCCAGCAGCCAAGGAGGTCTACTGGGGGAGCAGTACTTC
V: TRBV20-1; J: TRBJ2-1; D: TRBD2; size: .; CDR3: CSAIRASGSNEQFF; DNA: TGCAGTGCTATTAGGGCTAGCGGGAGCAATGAGCAGTTCTTC
V: TRBV11-2; J: TRBJ2-3; D: TRBD2; size: .; CDR3: CASRPQAGSVDTQYF; DNA: TGTGCCAGCAGACCCCAAGCGGGGAGTGTGGATACGCAGTATTTT
V: TRBV12-3/TRBV12-4; J: TRBJ2-1; D: .; size: few; CDR3: CASSTSVRGGEQFF; DNA: TGTGCCAGCAGTACCTCGGTCAGGGGGGGCGAGCAGTTCTTC
V: TRBV15; J: TRBJ2-5; D: .; size: .; CDR3: CATSRAGATGQETQYF; DNA: TGTGCCACCAGCAGAGCCGGGGCGACGGGACAAGAGACCCAGTACTTC
V: TRBV7-2; J: TRBJ1-2; D: TRBD1; size: few; CDR3: CASSRLAGGAGGYTF; DNA: TGTGCCAGCAGCCGACTGGCAGGGGGCGCAGGTGGCTACACCTTC
V: TRBV9; J: TRBJ2-7; D: .; size: .; CDR3: CASSAGLGSEQYF; DNA: TGTGCCAGCAGCGCGGGGTTAGGATCCGAGCAGTACTTC
V: TRBV2; J: TRBJ2-7; D: TRBD2; size: .; CDR3: CASRSGLANEQYF; DNA: TGTGCCAGCAGATCGGGACTAGCGAACGAGCAGTACTTC
V: TRBV20-1; J: TRBJ2-1; D: .; size: few; CDR3: CSAYTGSGNEQFF; DNA: TGCAGTGCCTATACAGGGAGTGGCAATGAGCAGTTCTTC
V: TRBV5-1; J: TRBJ2-5; D: TRBD2; size: .; CDR3: CASSLVGTSNEQYF; DNA: TGCGCCAGCAGCTTGGTTGGGACTAGCAATGAGCAGTACTTC
V: TRBV6-1; J: TRBJ2-5; D: .; size: few; CDR3: CASTGKETQYF; DNA: TGTGCCAGCACAGGGAAAGAGACCCAGTACTTC
V: TRBV6-1; J: TRBJ2-7; D: .; size: .; CDR3: CASSELGVSYNEQYF; DNA: TGTGCCAGCAGTGAACTGGGTGTCTCCTACAATGAGCAGTACTTC
V: TRBV25-1; J: TRBJ1-2; D: .; size: .; CDR3: CASSEGGPRYGYTF; DNA: TGTGCCAGCAGTGAAGGGGGGCCTCGGTATGGCTACACCTTC
V: TRBV25-1; J: TRBJ1-2; D: TRBD1; size: few; CDR3: CASSLTQGAGGYTF; DNA: TGTGCCAGCAGTTTGACACAGGGGGCGGGTGGCTACACCTTC
V: TRBV20-1; J: TRBJ2-5; D: .; size: .; CDR3: CSALDRLTAETQYF; DNA: TGCAGTGCACTAGACAGGTTGACGGCAGAGACCCAGTACTTC
V: TRBV7-2; J: TRBJ2-2; D: .; size: .; CDR3: CASSLTAQFTGELFF; DNA: TGTGCCAGCAGCCTGACAGCACAGTTCACCGGGGAGCTGTTTTTT
V: TRBV29-1; J: TRBJ2-1; D: .; size: .; CDR3: CSAGRGTYNEQFF; DNA: TGCAGCGCGGGGCGCGGAACCTACAATGAGCAGTTCTTC
V: TRBV27; J: TRBJ2-3; D: TRBD2; size: .; CDR3: CASSLSLLATDTQYF; DNA: TGTGCCAGCAGTTTATCTTTACTAGCGACAGATACGCAGTATTTT